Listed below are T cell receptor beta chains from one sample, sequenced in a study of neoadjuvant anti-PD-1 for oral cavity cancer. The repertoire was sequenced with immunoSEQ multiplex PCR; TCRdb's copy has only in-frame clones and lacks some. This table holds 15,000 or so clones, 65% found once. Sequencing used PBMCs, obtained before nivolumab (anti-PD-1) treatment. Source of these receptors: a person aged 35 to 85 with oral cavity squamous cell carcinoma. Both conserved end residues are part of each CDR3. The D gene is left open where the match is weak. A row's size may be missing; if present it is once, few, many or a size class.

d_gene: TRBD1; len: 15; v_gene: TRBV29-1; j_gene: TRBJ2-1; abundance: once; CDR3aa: CSVGVPTGQNNEQFF; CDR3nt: TGCAGCGTTGGTGTTCCGACAGGGCAAAACAATGAGCAGTTCTTC
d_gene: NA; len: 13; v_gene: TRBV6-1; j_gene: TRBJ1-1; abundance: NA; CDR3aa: CASHPPRGTEAFF; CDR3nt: TGTGCCAGCCACCCGCCCCGGGGCACTGAAGCTTTCTTT
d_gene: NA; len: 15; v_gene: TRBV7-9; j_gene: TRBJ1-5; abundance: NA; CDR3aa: CASSPAGTNNQPQHF; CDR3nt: TGTGCCAGCAGCCCAGCGGGTACAAACAATCAGCCCCAGCATTTT
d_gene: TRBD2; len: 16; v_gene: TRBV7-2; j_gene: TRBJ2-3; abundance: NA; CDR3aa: CASSFPLAGGSDTQYF; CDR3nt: TGTGCCAGCAGCTTCCCTCTAGCGGGGGGGTCGGATACGCAGTATTTT
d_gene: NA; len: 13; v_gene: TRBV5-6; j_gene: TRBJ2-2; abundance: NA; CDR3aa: CASSLANTGELFF; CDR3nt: TGTGCCAGCAGCTTGGCGAACACCGGGGAGCTGTTTTTT
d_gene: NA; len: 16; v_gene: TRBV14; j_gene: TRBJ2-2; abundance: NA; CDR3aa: CASSLQSAVGTGELFF; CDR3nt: TGTGCCAGCAGCCTCCAAAGCGCCGTCGGCACCGGGGAGCTGTTTTTT
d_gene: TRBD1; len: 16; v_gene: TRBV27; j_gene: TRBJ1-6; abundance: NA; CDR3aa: CASSRTGRPYNSPLHF; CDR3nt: TGTGCCAGCAGCAGGACAGGGCGGCCTTATAATTCACCCCTCCACTTT
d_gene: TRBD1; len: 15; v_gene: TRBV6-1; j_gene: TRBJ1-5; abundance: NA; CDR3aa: CASTRTGLWNQPQHF; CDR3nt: TGTGCCAGCACCCGGACAGGGTTATGGAATCAGCCCCAGCATTTT
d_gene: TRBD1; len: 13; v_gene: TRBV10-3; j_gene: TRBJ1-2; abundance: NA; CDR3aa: CAISESGQGGYTF; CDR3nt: TGTGCCATCAGTGAGTCAGGACAGGGGGGCTACACCTTC
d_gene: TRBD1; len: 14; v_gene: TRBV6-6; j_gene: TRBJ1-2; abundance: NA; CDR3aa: CASRVTGGASGYTF; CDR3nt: TGTGCCAGCAGAGTAACAGGGGGCGCCTCTGGCTACACCTTC
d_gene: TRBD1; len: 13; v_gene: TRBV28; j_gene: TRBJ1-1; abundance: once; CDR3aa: CASTSGGRTEAFF; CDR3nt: TGTGCCAGCACCTCAGGGGGCCGCACTGAAGCTTTCTTT
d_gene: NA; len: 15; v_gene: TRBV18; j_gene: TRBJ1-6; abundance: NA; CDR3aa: CASSPAGVGNSPLHF; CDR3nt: TGTGCCAGCTCACCAGCAGGGGTGGGTAATTCACCCCTCCACTTT
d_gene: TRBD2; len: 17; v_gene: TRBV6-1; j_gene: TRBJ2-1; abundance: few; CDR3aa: CASSVWTSGFSYNEQFF; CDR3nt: TGTGCCAGCAGTGTTTGGACTAGCGGGTTCTCCTACAATGAGCAGTTCTTC
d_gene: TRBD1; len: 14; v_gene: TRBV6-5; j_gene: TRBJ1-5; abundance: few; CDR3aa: CASSYHGGGQPQHF; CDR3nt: TGTGCCAGCAGTTACCACGGAGGGGGCCAGCCCCAGCATTTT
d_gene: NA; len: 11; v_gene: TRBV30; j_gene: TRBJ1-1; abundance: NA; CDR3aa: CALEEGLGAFF; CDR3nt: TGTGCCTTGGAGGAGGGGCTCGGGGCTTTCTTT
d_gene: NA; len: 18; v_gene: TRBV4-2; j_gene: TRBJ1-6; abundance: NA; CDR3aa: CASSQGGPGTTYNSPLHF; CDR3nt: TGTGCCAGCAGCCAAGGGGGCCCAGGTACAACCTATAATTCACCCCTCCACTTT
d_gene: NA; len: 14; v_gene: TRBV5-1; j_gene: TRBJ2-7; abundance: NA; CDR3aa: CASSLTGAAYEQYF; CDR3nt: TGCGCCAGCAGCTTGACCGGGGCCGCCTACGAGCAGTACTTC
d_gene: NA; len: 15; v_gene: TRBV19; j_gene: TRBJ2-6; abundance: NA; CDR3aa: CASSIPHSGANVLTF; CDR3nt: TGTGCCAGTAGTATCCCCCACTCTGGGGCCAACGTCCTGACTTTC
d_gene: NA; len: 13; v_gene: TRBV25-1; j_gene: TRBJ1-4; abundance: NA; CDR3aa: CASSESANEKLFF; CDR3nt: TGTGCCAGCAGTGAATCCGCTAATGAAAAACTGTTTTTT
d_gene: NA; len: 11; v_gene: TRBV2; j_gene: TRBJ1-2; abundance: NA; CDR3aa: CASGYTYGYTF; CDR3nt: TGTGCCAGCGGATACACCTATGGCTACACCTTC
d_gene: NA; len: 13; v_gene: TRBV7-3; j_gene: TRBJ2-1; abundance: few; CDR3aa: CASSSPPRLEQFF; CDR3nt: TGTGCCAGCAGCTCTCCCCCCAGACTAGAGCAGTTCTTC
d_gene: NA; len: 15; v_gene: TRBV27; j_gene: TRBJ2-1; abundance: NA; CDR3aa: CASSSPDYLYNEQFF; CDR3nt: TGTGCCAGCAGTTCTCCCGACTACCTCTACAATGAGCAGTTCTTC
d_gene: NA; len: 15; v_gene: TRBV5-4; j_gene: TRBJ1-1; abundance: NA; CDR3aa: CASSPGWAMNTEAFF; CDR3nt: TGTGCCAGCAGCCCGGGGTGGGCGATGAACACTGAAGCTTTCTTT
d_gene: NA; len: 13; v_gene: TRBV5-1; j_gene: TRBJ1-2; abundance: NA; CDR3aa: CASSLAGDYGYTF; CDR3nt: TGCGCCAGCAGCTTGGCAGGGGACTATGGCTACACCTTC
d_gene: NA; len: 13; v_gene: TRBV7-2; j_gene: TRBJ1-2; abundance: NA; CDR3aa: CASSPFTEIGYTF; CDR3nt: TGTGCCAGCAGCCCCTTTACCGAAATCGGCTACACCTTC
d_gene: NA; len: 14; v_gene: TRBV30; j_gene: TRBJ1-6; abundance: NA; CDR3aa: CAWSVNREGSPLHF; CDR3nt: TGTGCCTGGAGTGTTAACAGGGAAGGATCACCCCTCCACTTT